This T cell receptor beta chain was obtained from a study of cytomegalovirus exposure and HLA in healthy donors. Study-wide results and limits: Some V segments could not be told apart, so they were left out, TRBV6-2 and TRBV6-3 among them.

The CDR3 totals 12 residues. Germline V gene sequence: CDR1 SGDLS, CDR2 YYNGEE. V was trimmed by 2 bases and J by 8 bases, leaving 7 bases between them. With 60 Vbeta and 13 Jbeta primers, the PCR was carried out. Libraries were prepared by immunoSEQ multiplex PCR; TCRdb keeps only in-frame clonotypes and omits some of them. Found here are around 100,000 clones, 70% to 80% of them singletons; the top ten hold around 3%. Concerning this clone: Its specificity is not known.

Sequenced material: PBMCs. The V gene is TRBV9, the J gene TRBJ1-4; D unclear. The receptor was derived from a woman between 18 and 29 years old in good health and CMV-seropositive. CDR3 DNA sequence: TGTGCCAGCAGCGTTTCCGGGGAAAAACTGTTTTTT. Translated, it gives CASSVSGEKLFF.